These 3 T cell receptor beta chains were all obtained from the same sample, sequenced in a study of T cell repertoires in cytomegalovirus infection (dated 2019 in TCRdb). The listed sequencing device is Illumina HiSeq 1500. The raw public data were reprocessed by TCRdb itself: fastp quality trimming at Q25, MiXCR clonotype calling, in-frame beta chains only. For every CDR3 protein sequence, its rows merge into one entry that carries the most common genes and DNA. In this sample the table shows 450,000 to 650,000 distinct CDR3 sequences, about 25% of which occur a single time. Roughly 13% of the sample goes to the ten largest clones. Material: PBMCs. These receptors all stem from a human donor in good health (CMV status not recorded). Some clones in this sample may be carry-over from other donors' samples.

V gene TRBV6-9 combines with J gene TRBJ1-1, with 7 bases that match TRBD1. This CDR3 is 15 amino acids long. V lost 6 bases and J lost 10; bases outside the gene matches: 17. The V gene's germline CDR1 is MNHGY and CDR2 SVAAGI. This CDR3 is CASRTAGKGAARAFF. The CDR3 nucleotides are TGTGCCAGCAGGACGGCAGGGAAGGGGGCGGCACGAGCTTTCTTT.

As concerns this clonotype: At one boundary the junction diverges from the germline segment, which might be a read error. The chain joins TRBV7-9 to TRBJ1-4; D uncertain. In germline, CDR1 is SEHNR, CDR2 FQNEAQ (reference sequence). This CDR3 contains 18 residues. The CDR3 nucleotides are TGTGCCAGCAGCCAACCTCGGGGAGGTCTCTCCCCTAATGGAAAACTGTTTTTT. Translation gives CASSQPRGGLSPNGKLFF.

This clonotype was seen at least ten times. The chain combines TRBV7-2 with TRBJ2-7; possibly TRBD1 or TRBD2 for D (6 bases each). Deletions cut 5 bases from V and 3 bases from J, with 11 bases between. Germline loops: CDR1 SGHTA, CDR2 FQGNSA. This CDR3 is built from 13 residues. CDR3 in amino acids: CASSPRGGYEQYF. The CDR3 coding sequence is TGTGCCAGCAGCCCCAGGGGAGGCTACGAGCAGTACTTC.